These 17 T cell receptor beta chains share one sample of origin, sequenced in a study of Graves' ophthalmopathy and Graves' hyperthyroidism. The authors amplified TCR beta CDR3 regions from RNA transcripts. HTBI primers were used in a first-round RT-PCR, which preceded a second-round multiplex PCR. TCRdb reprocessed the multiplex PCR reads via MiXCR and lists one record per CDR3 protein. The sample yields a few hundred thousand distinct CDR3 sequences, roughly 14% seen once. The material sequenced was peripheral blood. The receptors were gathered from a woman between 18 and 30 years old with stable Graves' hyperthyroidism.

This clonotype was recorded many times. This CDR3 is CASMAEGVSNQPQHF. In DNA form, the CDR3 reads TGTGCCAGCATGGCAGAGGGGGTAAGCAATCAGCCCCAGCATTTT. This sequence joins TRBV27 and TRBJ1-5, with D possibly matching TRBD1 (6 bases). Deletions cut 7 bases from V and 1 base from J, with 14 bases between. The CDR3 is 15 amino acids. Looked up from germline, CDR1 is MNHEY and CDR2 is SMNVEV (reference sequence).

This clonotype was observed many times. The chain recombines TRBV5-1 with TRBJ2-7; D unclear. The CDR3 totals 13 residues. Trimming pared 2 bases from V and 2 bases from J, leaving 8 bases between. Germline CDR1 SGHRS, CDR2 YFSETQ. This chain's CDR3 is CASSLNSAYEQYF. The CDR3 DNA follows: TGCGCCAGCAGCTTAAACAGCGCCTACGAGCAGTACTTC.

This clonotype has just a few counts. CDR3 in amino acids: CASSIQGAAYEQYF. CDR3 nucleotide sequence: TGTGCCAGTAGTATTCAGGGGGCGGCCTACGAGCAGTACTTC. The V gene is TRBV19, the J gene TRBJ2-7, with 8 bases that match TRBD1. From germline, CDR1 is LNHDA and CDR2 SQIVND (reference sequence). The CDR3 sequence is 14 residues long. Trimming removed 3 bases from V and 2 bases from J; junction bases left unmatched: 3.

The chain uses TRBV4-2 and TRBJ1-2; 7 nucleotides match TRBD1. Germline lookup yields CDR1 LGHNA and CDR2 YNFKEQ. V lost 1 base and J lost 4; bases outside the gene matches: 9. The CDR3 consists of 16 residues. The CDR3: CASSQVPDEGAYGYTF. The CDR3 DNA sequence: TGTGCCAGCAGCCAAGTTCCGGACGAGGGGGCCTATGGCTACACCTTC.

This clonotype was counted ten times or more. This chain joins TRBV12-3 or TRBV12-4 and TRBJ1-2; no definite D call. The V end lost 0 bases, the J end lost 4 bases, and 9 bases lay between the germline ends. The CDR3 has 14 amino acids. Here the CDR3 DNA reads TGTGCCAGCAGTTTAGCGGGGAGGGCCTATGGCTACACCTTC. Translation: CASSLAGRAYGYTF.

The V call is TRBV20-1, the J call TRBJ2-2, with D maybe TRBD1 (6 bases). Germline CDR1 DFQATT, CDR2 SNEGSKA (reference sequence). V lost 0 bases and J 0 bases, leaving 11 bases between the germline ends. This CDR3 is 16 amino acids long. CDR3 sequence reads: CSARDGRTANTGELFF. The CDR3 DNA is TGCAGTGCTAGAGATGGTCGGACAGCGAACACCGGGGAGCTGTTTTTT.

This clonotype has at least ten counts. The chain uses TRBV6-1 and TRBJ2-6, with unresolved D. V was pared by 11 bases and J by 1 base, with 9 bases between. Germline V CDR1 and CDR2: MNHNS, SASEGT. This CDR3 comprises 13 residues. The CDR3 protein is CASTYSGANVLTF. The CDR3 DNA follows: TGTGCCTCCACTTATTCTGGGGCCAACGTCCTGACTTTC.

In regard to this clonotype: One base away lies a much larger clone, so this may be a sequencing read error. The J gene is TRBJ1-1, the V gene TRBV20-1, with D maybe TRBD1 (6 bases). Germline-derived CDR1 and CDR2 are DFQATT and SNEGSKA (reference sequence). CDR3 length: 14 residues. Here the CDR3 reads CIASITGTVREAFF. The CDR3 region has the DNA TGCATTGCTTCCATCACAGGGACGGTCCGTGAAGCTTTCTTT.

The chain employs TRBV20-1 and TRBJ1-5; D not certain. The V end was cut by 1 base, the J end by 0 bases, with 7 bases between. The CDR3 has 14 amino acids. From germline, CDR1 is DFQATT and CDR2 SNEGSKA (reference sequence). CDR3 sequence: CSARVQNSNQPQHF. CDR3 in DNA: TGCAGTGCTAGAGTCCAGAATAGCAATCAGCCCCAGCATTTT.

This clonotype showed up many times. The V call is TRBV12-3 or TRBV12-4, the J call TRBJ1-2; 9 bases line up with TRBD1. The J segment lost 8 bases and the V segment lost 7 bases, leaving 8 bases of the junction unmatched. The CDR3 totals 13 residues. The CDR3 DNA reads TGTGCCAGCACGGGACAGGGAGTCCTAGGCTACACCTTC. Translation gives CASTGQGVLGYTF.

At least ten counts were recorded for this clonotype. This chain links TRBV6-5 with TRBJ2-5; TRBD2 aligns across 8 bases. From germline, CDR1 is MNHEY and CDR2 SVGAGI. CDR3 length equals 18 residues. V gave up 0 bases and J gave up 2 bases; unmatched junction bases: 11. As DNA, the CDR3 is TGTGCCAGCAGTTACTCGAGGACTAGCTTACTGGAGCAAGAGACCCAGTACTTC. It codes for CASSYSRTSLLEQETQYF.

This clonotype came up a few times. This sequence joins TRBV11-2 and TRBJ2-5; TRBD2 matches 13 bases. J gave up 4 bases and V 5 bases, and 10 bases lay outside the gene matches. From germline, CDR1 is SGHAT and CDR2 FQNNGV. CDR3 length equals 17 residues. The CDR3 DNA reads TGTGCCAGCAGCCCGCCACTAGCGGGAGGGCCGGGAGAGACCCAGTACTTC. Translating it yields CASSPPLAGGPGETQYF.

This clonotype occurred many times. The genes are TRBV6-4 and TRBJ1-2; no firm D call. The germline V gene has CDR1 MRHNA and CDR2 SNTAGT. The V and J ends lost 2 bases and 8 bases respectively, with 15 bases between them. The CDR3 covers 14 residues. This CDR3 is CASSDVSPGTGYTF. The CDR3 bases are TGTGCCAGCAGTGACGTCTCTCCAGGTACGGGCTACACCTTC.

Ten or more counts support this clonotype. The V call is TRBV7-3, the J call TRBJ1-3; 11 bases agree with TRBD1. V lost 6 bases to trimming and J lost 2 bases; unmatched junction nucleotides: 18. This CDR3 spans 20 amino acids. Germline assignment: CDR1 SGHTA and CDR2 FQGTGA. CDR3 sequence: CASSAVPGQGARVTGNTIYF. The CDR3 DNA follows: TGTGCCAGCAGTGCCGTGCCCGGACAGGGGGCGAGGGTTACTGGAAACACCATATATTTT.

This clonotype appeared a few times. The chain employs TRBV19 and TRBJ2-7; 7 nucleotides agree with TRBD1. CDR1 LNHDA and CDR2 SQIVND come from the germline V gene (reference sequence). The CDR3 extends over 13 amino acids. Trimming took 7 bases from V and 6 from J; bases not matched to a gene: 9. The CDR3 DNA follows: TGTGCCAGTACCTCATCGACAGGGCCCGAGCAGTACTTC. Protein sequence: CASTSSTGPEQYF. The variable domain in full, with the rest retrieved from reference TRBV19 and TRBJ2-7, is DGGITQSPKYLFRKEGQNVTLSCEQNLNHDAMYWYRQDPGQGLRLIYYSQIVNDFQKGDIAEGYSVSREKKESFPLTVTSAQKNPTAFYLCASTSSTGPEQYFGPGTRLTVT.

In this sample, this clonotype turned up many times. The chain uses TRBV5-6 and TRBJ1-2; D gene uncertain. Trimming pared 6 bases from V and 5 bases from J, leaving 11 bases between. CDR1 SGHDT and CDR2 YYEEEE come from the germline V gene. This CDR3 is built from 12 residues. DNA for the CDR3: TGTGCCAGCAACAGTGCCGCTTATGGCTACACCTTC. This sequence encodes CASNSAAYGYTF.

This clonotype appeared a few times. V is TRBV4-1 and J is TRBJ1-2; 10 bases are a match to TRBD1. The CDR3 runs 16 residues. After removal of 6 bases from V and 6 bases from J, the junction contained 13 bases not matched to a gene. In germline, CDR1 is MGHRA, CDR2 YSYEKL. The CDR3 sequence is CASRTPGQGLRDGYTF. The CDR3 DNA reads TGCGCCAGCAGAACCCCGGGACAGGGGTTAAGAGATGGCTACACCTTC.